This T cell receptor beta chain emerged from a study of blood T cell repertoires in COVID-19. TCRdb keeps only in-frame clones here, not all; method: immunoSEQ multiplex PCR. The data show 220,000 or so clones, around 90% seen once. Deletions cut 2 bases from V and 1 base from J, with 11 bases between. CDR3 size: 15 residues. Germline lookup yields CDR1 SGHTA and CDR2 FQGNSA. The origin of this receptor is a man aged 25 to 40 who had been exposed to COVID-19. The chain joins TRBV7-2 to TRBJ1-1; D is undetermined. The sequencing sample was made of PBMCs or T cells enriched from blood (not recorded which). In DNA form, the CDR3 reads TGTGCCAGCAGCTTAAGCCGGGGTACGAACACTGAAGCTTTCTTT. This translates into CASSLSRGTNTEAFF. The entire variable domain, with the rest obtained from reference TRBV7-2 and TRBJ1-1, is as follows: GAGVSQSPSNKVTEKGKDVELRCDPISGHTALYWYRQSLGQGLEFLIYFQGNSAPDKSGLPSDRFSAERTGGSVSTLTIQRTQQEDSAVYLCASSLSRGTNTEAFFGQGTRLTVV.